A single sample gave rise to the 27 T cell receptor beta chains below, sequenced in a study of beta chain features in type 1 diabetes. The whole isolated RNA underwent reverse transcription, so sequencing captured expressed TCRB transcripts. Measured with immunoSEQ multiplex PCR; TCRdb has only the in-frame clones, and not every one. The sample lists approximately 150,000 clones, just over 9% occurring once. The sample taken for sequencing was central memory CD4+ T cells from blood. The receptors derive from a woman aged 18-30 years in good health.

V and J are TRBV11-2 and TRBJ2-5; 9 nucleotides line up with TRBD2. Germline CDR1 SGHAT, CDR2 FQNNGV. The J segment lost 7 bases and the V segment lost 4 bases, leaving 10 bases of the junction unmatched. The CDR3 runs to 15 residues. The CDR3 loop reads CASSSSSGDVGTQYF. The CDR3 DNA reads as TGTGCCAGCAGCTCCTCTAGCGGGGACGTGGGGACCCAGTACTTC.

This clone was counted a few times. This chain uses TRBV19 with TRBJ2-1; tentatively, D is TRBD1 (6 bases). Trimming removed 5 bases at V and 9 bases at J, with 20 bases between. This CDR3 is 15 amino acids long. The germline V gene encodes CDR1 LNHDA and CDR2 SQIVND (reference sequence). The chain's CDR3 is CASSFLGAQGGEQFF. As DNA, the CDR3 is TGTGCCAGTAGTTTTCTCGGGGCACAAGGGGGTGAGCAGTTCTTC.

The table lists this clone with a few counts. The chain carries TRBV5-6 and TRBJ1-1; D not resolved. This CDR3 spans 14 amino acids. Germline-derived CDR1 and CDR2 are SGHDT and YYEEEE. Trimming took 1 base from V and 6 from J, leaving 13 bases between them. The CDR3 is CASSLSSLGAEAFF. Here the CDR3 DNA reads TGTGCCAGCAGCTTGTCCTCTTTGGGAGCTGAAGCTTTCTTT.

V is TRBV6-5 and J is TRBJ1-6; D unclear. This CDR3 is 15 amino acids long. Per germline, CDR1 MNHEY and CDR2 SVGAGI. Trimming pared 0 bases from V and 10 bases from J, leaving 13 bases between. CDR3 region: CASSYSRGVESPLHF. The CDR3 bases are TGTGCCAGCAGTTACTCGCGTGGAGTAGAATCACCCCTCCACTTT.

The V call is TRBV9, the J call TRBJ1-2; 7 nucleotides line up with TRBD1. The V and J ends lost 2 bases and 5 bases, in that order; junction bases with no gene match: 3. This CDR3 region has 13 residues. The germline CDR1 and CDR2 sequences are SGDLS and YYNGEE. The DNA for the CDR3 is TGTGCCAGCAGCGTTCAGGGGGAATATGGCTACACCTTC. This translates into CASSVQGEYGYTF.

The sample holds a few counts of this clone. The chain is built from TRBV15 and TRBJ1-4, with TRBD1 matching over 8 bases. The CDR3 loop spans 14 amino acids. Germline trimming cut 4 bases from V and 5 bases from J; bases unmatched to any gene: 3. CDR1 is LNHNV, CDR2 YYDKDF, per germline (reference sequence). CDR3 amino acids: CATSTRTGNEKLFF. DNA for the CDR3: TGTGCCACCAGCACCCGGACAGGGAATGAAAAACTGTTTTTT.

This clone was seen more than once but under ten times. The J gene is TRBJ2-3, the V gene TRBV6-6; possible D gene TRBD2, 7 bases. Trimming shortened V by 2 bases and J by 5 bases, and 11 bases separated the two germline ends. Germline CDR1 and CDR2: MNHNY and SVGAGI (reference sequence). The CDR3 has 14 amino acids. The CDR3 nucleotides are TGTGCCAGCAGTTACGGGGGGGGGCAAGATACGCAGTATTTT. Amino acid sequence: CASSYGGGQDTQYF.

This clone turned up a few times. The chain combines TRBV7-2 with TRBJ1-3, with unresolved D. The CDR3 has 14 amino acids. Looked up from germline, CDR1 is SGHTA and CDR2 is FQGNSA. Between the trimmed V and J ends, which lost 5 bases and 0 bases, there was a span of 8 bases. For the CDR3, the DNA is TGTGCCAGCAGCATGGGCTACTCTGGAAACACCATATATTTT. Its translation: CASSMGYSGNTIYF.

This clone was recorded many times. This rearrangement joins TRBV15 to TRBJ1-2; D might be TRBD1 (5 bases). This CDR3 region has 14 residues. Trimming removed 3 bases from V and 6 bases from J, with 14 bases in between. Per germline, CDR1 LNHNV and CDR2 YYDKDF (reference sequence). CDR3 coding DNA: TGTGCCACCAGCAGGATGGGGGAGGGACATGGCTACACCTTC. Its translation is CATSRMGEGHGYTF.

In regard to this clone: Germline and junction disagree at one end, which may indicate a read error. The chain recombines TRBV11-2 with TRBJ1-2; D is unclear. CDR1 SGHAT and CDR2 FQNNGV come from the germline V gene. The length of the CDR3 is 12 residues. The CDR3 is CASSLVVPGGPF. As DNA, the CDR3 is TGTGCCAGCAGCTTAGTGGTCCCAGGCGGGCCCTTC. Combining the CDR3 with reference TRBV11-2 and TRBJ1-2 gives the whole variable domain EAGVAQSPRYKIIEKRQSVAFWCNPISGHATLYWYQQILGQGPKLLIQFQNNGVVDDSQLPKDRFSAERLKGVDSTLKIQPAKLEDSAVYLCASSLVVPGGPFGSGTRLTVV.

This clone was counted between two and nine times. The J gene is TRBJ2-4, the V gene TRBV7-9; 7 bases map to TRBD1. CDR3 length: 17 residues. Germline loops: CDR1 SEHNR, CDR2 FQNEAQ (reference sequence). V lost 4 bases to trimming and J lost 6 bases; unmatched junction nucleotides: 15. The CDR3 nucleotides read TGTGCCAGCAGCTCAACTTCGACAGGGTTGGCCGGAAACATTCAGTACTTC. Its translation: CASSSTSTGLAGNIQYF. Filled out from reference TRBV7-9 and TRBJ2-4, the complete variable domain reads DTGVSQNPRHKITKRGQNVTFRCDPISEHNRLYWYRQTLGQGPEFLTYFQNEAQLEKSRLLSDRFSAERPKGSFSTLEIQRTEQGDSAMYLCASSSTSTGLAGNIQYFGAGTRLSVL.

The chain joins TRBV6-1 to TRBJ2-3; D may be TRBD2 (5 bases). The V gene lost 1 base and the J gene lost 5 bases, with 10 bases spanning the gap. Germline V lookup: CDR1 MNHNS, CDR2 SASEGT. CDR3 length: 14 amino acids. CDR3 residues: CASSEGSVLDTQYF. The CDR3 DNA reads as TGTGCCAGCAGTGAAGGTAGCGTATTAGATACGCAGTATTTT.

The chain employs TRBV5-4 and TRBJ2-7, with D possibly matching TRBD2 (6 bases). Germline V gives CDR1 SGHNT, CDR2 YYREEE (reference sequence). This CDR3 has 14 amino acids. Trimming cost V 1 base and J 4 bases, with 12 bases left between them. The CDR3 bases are TGTGCCAGCAGCTTGTGGCTAGCGCTGTACGAGCAGTACTTC. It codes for CASSLWLALYEQYF. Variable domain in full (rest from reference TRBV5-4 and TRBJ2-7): ETGVTQSPTHLIKTRGQQVTLRCSSQSGHNTVSWYQQALGQGPQFIFQYYREEENGRGNFPPRFSGLQFPNYSSELNVNALELDDSALYLCASSLWLALYEQYFGPGTRLTVT.

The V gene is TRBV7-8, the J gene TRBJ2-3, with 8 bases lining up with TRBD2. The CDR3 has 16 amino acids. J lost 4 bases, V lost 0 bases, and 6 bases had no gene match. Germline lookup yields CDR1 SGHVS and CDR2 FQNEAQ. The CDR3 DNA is TGTGCCAGCAGCTTAGCGTTAGGGACTAGACCAGATACGCAGTATTTT. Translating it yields CASSLALGTRPDTQYF.

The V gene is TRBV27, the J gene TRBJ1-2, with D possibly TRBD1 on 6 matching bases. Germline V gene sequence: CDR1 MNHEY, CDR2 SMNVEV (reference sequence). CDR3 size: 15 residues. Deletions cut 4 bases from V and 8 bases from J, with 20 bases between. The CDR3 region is CASSSLTGTRKGYTF. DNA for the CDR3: TGTGCCAGCAGTTCCCTAACCGGGACACGGAAGGGCTACACCTTC.

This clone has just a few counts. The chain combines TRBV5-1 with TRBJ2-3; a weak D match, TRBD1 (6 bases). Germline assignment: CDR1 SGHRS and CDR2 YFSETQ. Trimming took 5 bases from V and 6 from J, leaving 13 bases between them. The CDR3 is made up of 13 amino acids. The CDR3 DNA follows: TGCGCCAGCAGGATACAGGGTCTCGATACGCAGTATTTT. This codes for CASRIQGLDTQYF.

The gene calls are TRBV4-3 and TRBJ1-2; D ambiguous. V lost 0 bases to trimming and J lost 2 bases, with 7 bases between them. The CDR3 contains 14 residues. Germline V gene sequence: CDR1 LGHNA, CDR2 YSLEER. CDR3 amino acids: CASSQEPQNYGYTF. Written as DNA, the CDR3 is TGCGCCAGCAGCCAAGAACCCCAGAACTATGGCTACACCTTC.

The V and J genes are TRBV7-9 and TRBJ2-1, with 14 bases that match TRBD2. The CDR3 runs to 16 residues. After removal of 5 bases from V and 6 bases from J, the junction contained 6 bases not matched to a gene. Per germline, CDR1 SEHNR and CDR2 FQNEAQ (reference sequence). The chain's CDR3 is CASSPGLAGARNEQFF. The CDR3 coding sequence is TGTGCCAGCAGCCCGGGACTAGCGGGAGCACGCAATGAGCAGTTCTTC. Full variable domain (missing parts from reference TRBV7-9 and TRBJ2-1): DTGVSQNPRHKITKRGQNVTFRCDPISEHNRLYWYRQTLGQGPEFLTYFQNEAQLEKSRLLSDRFSAERPKGSFSTLEIQRTEQGDSAMYLCASSPGLAGARNEQFFGPGTRLTVL.

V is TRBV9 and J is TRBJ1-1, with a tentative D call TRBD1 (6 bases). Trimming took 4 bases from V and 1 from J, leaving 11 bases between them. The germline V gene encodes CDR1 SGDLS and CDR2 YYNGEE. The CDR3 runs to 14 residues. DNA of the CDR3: TGTGCCAGCAGCCGACAGGCTTCGAACACTGAAGCTTTCTTT. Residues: CASSRQASNTEAFF.

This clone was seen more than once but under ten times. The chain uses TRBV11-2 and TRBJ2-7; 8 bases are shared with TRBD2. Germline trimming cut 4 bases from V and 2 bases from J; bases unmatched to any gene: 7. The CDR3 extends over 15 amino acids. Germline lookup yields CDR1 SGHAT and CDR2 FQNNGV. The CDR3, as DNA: TGTGCCAGCAGCTACTCCCCGGGACTAGCCTACGAGCAGTACTTC. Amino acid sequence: CASSYSPGLAYEQYF.

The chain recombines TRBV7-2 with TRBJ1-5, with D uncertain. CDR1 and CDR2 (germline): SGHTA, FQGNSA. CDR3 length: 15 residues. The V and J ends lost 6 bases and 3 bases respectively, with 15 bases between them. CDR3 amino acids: CASSLGYSLNQPQHF. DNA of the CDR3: TGTGCCAGCAGTCTTGGGTACAGCCTCAATCAGCCCCAGCATTTT.

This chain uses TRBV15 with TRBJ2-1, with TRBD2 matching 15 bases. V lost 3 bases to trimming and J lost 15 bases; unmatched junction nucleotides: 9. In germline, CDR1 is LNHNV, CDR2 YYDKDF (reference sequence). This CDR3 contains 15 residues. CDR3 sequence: CATSSRTSGRGPRFF. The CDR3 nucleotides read TGTGCCACCAGCAGTAGGACTAGCGGGAGGGGCCCAAGGTTCTTC.

This CDR3 is CASRTDTEAFF. The CDR3, as DNA: TGTGCCAGCAGGACAGACACTGAAGCTTTCTTT. The chain recombines TRBV2 with TRBJ1-1; possibly TRBD1 for D (5 bases). The CDR3 is 11 amino acids. V was shortened by 6 bases and J by 3 bases, with 5 bases between the two germline ends. The germline gives CDR1 SNHLY, CDR2 FYNNEI.

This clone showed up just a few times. CDR3 sequence (DNA): TGTGCCAGCAGCTTAGGGGGACAGGGGGCCTACGAGCAGTACTTC. Its protein is CASSLGGQGAYEQYF. This chain links TRBV5-4 with TRBJ2-7, with 11 bases fitting TRBD1. CDR1 SGHNT and CDR2 YYREEE come from the germline V gene (reference sequence). V dropped 2 bases and J dropped 2; count of bases not matched to a gene: 3. This CDR3 contains 15 residues.

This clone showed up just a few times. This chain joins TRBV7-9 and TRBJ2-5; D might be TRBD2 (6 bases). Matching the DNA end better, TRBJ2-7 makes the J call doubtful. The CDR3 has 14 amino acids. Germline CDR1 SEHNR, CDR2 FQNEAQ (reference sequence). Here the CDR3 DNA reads TGTGCCAGCTCCTGGGAAGCAGGAGGGTACGAGCAGTACTTC. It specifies CASSWEAGGYEQYF.

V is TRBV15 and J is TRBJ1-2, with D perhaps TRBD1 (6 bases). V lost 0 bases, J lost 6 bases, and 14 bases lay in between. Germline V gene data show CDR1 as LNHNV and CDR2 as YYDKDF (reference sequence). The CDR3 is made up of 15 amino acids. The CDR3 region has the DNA TGTGCCACCAGCAGAGATGGCGGGGGCTGGGATGGCTACACCTTC. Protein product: CATSRDGGGWDGYTF.

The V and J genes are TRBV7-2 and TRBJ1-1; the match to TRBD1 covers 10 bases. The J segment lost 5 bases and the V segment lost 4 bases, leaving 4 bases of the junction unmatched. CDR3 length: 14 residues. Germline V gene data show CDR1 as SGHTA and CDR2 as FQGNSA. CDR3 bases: TGTGCCAGCAGCTCGACAGGGGGCAAAACTGAAGCTTTCTTT. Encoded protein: CASSSTGGKTEAFF.